This T cell receptor beta chain derives from a study of cytomegalovirus exposure and HLA in healthy donors. The study drew the donors from its approximately 130-subject validation cohort, separate from the roughly 700-subject first cohort. The assay was immunoSEQ multiplex PCR, and TCRdb's table has in-frame clones only and misses some. The sample has roughly 150,000 clones, approximately 86% seen once; the top ten hold around 2.3%. V lost 4 bases, J lost 10 bases, and 19 bases lay in between. Germline CDR1 SGHDN, CDR2 FVKESK. The CDR3 length is 14 residues. This TCR was recovered from a woman aged 18-29 years in good health and CMV-seronegative. This chain links TRBV14 with TRBJ1-1; D perhaps matches TRBD1 (6 bases). Sequencing input: PBMCs. As DNA, the CDR3 is TGTGCCAGCAGCCCCTCTTGGGGGAACAGGGCAGCTTTCTTT. Translated: CASSPSWGNRAAFF.